Listed below are T cell receptor beta chains from one sample, sequenced in a study of shared clonotypes between healthy human individuals. The assay was immunoSEQ multiplex PCR, and TCRdb's table has in-frame clones only and misses some. Of about 1 million clones in the sample, approximately 70% were seen once. The sequenced sample was memory CD4+ T cells sorted from blood. The receptor source for this set is a man aged 18 to 29 in good health. Each CDR3 is given with its conserved first and last residue. Fields, in order: V gene, CDR3 length, D gene, clone size, J gene, CDR3 DNA, CDR3 protein. D genes are given only for firm matches. The listing skips clone size in some rows; elsewhere it reads once, few, many or a size class.

TRBV5-1,18,TRBD2,NA,TRBJ2-2,TGCGCCAGCAGCTTTAGCGGGAGGGTTCACGCGAACACCGGGGAGCTGTTTTTT,CASSFSGRVHANTGELFF
TRBV4-1,14,NA,few,TRBJ2-7,TGCGCCAGCAGCTGGGACCGAGGATACTACGAGCAGTACTTC,CASSWDRGYYEQYF
TRBV5-1,12,NA,NA,TRBJ2-1,TGCGCCAGCAGATCCAGCTACAATGAGCAGTTCTTC,CASRSSYNEQFF
TRBV12-5,17,NA,NA,TRBJ2-1,TGTGCTAGTGGTTATTGGGCCGGGTCGGGGGCATACAATGAGCAGTTCTTC,CASGYWAGSGAYNEQFF
TRBV30,14,NA,NA,TRBJ1-2,TGTGCCTGGAGTGGAAACAGGGAGACCTATGGCTACACCTTC,CAWSGNRETYGYTF
TRBV5-6,15,TRBD2,NA,TRBJ2-1,TGTGCCAGCAGTTTTACTAGCGGAGCTTACAATGAGCAGTTCTTC,CASSFTSGAYNEQFF
TRBV27,15,TRBD1,NA,TRBJ2-7,TGTGCCAGCAGTTTATGGGGACAGGGGGAGGTCGGGCAGTACTTC,CASSLWGQGEVGQYF
TRBV6-1,13,NA,NA,TRBJ2-7,TGTGCCAGCAGTGAAGTAAACAGCTACGAGCAGTACTTC,CASSEVNSYEQYF
TRBV30,11,NA,NA,TRBJ2-1,TGTGCCTGGAGTTCACTGGATGAGCAGTTCTTC,CAWSSLDEQFF
TRBV27,16,NA,NA,TRBJ1-4,TGTGCCAGCAGTTCGAAGGATATAAAACTGGGTGAAAAACTGTTTTTT,CASSSKDIKLGEKLFF
TRBV7-7,13,NA,NA,TRBJ2-2,TGTGCTAGCAGCTTAGGTCAGACCGGGGAGCTGTTTTTT,CASSLGQTGELFF
TRBV15,14,NA,NA,TRBJ2-1,TGTGCCACCCGAGGCGGCAGCTCCTACAATGAGCAGTTCTTC,CATRGGSSYNEQFF
TRBV5-5,15,NA,once,TRBJ2-7,TGTGCCAGCAGCTTGGGACAGGCTCACTCCTACGAGCAGTACTTC,CASSLGQAHSYEQYF
TRBV2,14,TRBD1,NA,TRBJ1-4,TGTGCCAGCAGTAGGGGACAGGGCGTAGAAAAACTGTTTTTT,CASSRGQGVEKLFF
TRBV2,15,NA,NA,TRBJ2-2,TGTGCCAGCAGTGAAGAGGGGCGCGGCACCGGGGAGCTGTTTTTT,CASSEEGRGTGELFF
TRBV7-2,13,NA,NA,TRBJ1-2,TGTGCCAGCAGCCCTACGTTTATGGGGGGCTACACCTTC,CASSPTFMGGYTF
TRBV5-4,15,TRBD2,NA,TRBJ2-7,TGTGCCAGCAGCTTGGCGGGGACTAGCGGGTACGAGCAGTACTTC,CASSLAGTSGYEQYF
TRBV29-1,13,TRBD1,NA,TRBJ1-1,TGCAGCGTTAGACAGGGTCGAAACACTGAAGCTTTCTTT,CSVRQGRNTEAFF
TRBV5-8,14,NA,NA,TRBJ1-6,TGTGCCAGCAGCTTGGGGACAGTTAATTCACCCCTCCACTTT,CASSLGTVNSPLHF
TRBV5-1,12,NA,many,TRBJ2-7,TGCGCCAGCAGCTTGGAAGGGGGCGAGCAGTACTTC,CASSLEGGEQYF
TRBV6-1,15,TRBD1,NA,TRBJ2-7,TGTGCCAGCAGAGACAGGGGAGTCATCAGCTACGAGCAGTACTTC,CASRDRGVISYEQYF
TRBV7-2,13,NA,NA,TRBJ2-7,TGTGCCAGCAGCCTCTCAATCGGGTACGAGCAGTACTTC,CASSLSIGYEQYF
TRBV30,14,TRBD2,NA,TRBJ2-1,TGTGCCTGGAGGCTAGCGGATCGTTTGAATGAGCAGTTCTTC,CAWRLADRLNEQFF
TRBV11-3,18,NA,NA,TRBJ1-1,TGTGCCAGCAGCTTAGATCTAGACGAACAAGGGGCGAACACTGAAGCTTTCTTT,CASSLDLDEQGANTEAFF
TRBV5-6,17,NA,NA,TRBJ2-3,TGTGCCAGCAGCTTGGTATCGGCTAGTACACGCACAGATACGCAGTATTTT,CASSLVSASTRTDTQYF
TRBV6-1,14,NA,many,TRBJ2-3,TGTGCCAGCACCCCCGGCCCTGTCACAGATACGCAGTATTTT,CASTPGPVTDTQYF